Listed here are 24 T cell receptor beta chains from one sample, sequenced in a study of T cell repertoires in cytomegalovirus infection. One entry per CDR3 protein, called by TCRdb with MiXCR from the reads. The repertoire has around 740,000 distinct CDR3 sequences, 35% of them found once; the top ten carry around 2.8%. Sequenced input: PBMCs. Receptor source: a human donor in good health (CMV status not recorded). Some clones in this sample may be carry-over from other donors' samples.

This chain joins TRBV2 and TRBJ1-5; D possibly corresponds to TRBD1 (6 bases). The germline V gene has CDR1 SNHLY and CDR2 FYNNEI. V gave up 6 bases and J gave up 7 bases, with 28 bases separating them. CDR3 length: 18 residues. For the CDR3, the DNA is TGTGCCAGCAGCCGACAGGAAGATCCCTTGGAAGAAGGACAGCCCCAGCATTTT. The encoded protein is CASSRQEDPLEEGQPQHF.

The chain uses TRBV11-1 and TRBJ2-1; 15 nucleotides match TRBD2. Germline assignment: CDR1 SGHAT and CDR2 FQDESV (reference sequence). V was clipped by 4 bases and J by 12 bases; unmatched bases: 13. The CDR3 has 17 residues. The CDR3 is CASSSTELGLAGGRQFF. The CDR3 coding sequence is TGTGCCAGCAGCTCGACCGAGTTGGGACTAGCGGGGGGTCGGCAGTTCTTC.

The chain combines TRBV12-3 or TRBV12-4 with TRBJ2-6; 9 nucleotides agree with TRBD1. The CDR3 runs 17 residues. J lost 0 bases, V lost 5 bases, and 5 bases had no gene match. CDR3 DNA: TGTGCCAGCAGTGCCGGGACAGGGCTCTCTGGGGCCAACGTCCTGACTTTC. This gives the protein CASSAGTGLSGANVLTF.

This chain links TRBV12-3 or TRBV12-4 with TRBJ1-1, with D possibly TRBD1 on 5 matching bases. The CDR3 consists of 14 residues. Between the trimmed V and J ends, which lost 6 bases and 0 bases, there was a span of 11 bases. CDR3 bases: TGTGCCAGCAGAAGGGACCACATGAACACTGAAGCTTTCTTT. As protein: CASRRDHMNTEAFF.

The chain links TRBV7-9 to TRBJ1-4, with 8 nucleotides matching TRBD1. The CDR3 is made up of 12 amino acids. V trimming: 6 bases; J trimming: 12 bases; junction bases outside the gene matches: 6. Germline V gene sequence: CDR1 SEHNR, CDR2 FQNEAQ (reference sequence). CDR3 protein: CASSRQGRELFF. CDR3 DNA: TGTGCCAGCAGTCGACAGGGGAGGGAACTGTTTTTT.

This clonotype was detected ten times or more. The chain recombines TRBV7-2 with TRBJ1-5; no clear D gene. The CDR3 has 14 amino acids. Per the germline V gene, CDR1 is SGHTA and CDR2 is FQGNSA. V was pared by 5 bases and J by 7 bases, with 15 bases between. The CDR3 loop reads CASSDRAGAQPQHF. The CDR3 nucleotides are TGTGCCAGCAGCGATAGGGCGGGTGCCCAGCCCCAGCATTTT. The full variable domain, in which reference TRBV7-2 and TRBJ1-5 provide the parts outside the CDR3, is GAGVSQSPSNKVTEKGKDVELRCDPISGHTALYWYRQSLGQGLEFLIYFQGNSAPDKSGLPSDRFSAERTGGSVSTLTIQRTQQEDSAVYLCASSDRAGAQPQHFGDGTRLSIL.

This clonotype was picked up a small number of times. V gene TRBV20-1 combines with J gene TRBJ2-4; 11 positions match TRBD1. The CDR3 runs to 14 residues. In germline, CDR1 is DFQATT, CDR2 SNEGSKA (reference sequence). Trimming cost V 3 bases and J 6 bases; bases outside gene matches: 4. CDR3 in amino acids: CSARGGTGGNIQYF. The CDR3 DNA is TGCAGTGCTAGGGGGGGGACAGGGGGAAACATTCAGTACTTC.

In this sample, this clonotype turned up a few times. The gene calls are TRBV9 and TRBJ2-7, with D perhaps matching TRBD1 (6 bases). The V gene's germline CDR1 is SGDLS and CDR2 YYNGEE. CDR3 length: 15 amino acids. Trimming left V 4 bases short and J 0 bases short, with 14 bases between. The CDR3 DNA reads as TGTGCCAGCAGCTTTTACGCGGACAGCTCCTACGAGCAGTACTTC. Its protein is CASSFYADSSYEQYF.

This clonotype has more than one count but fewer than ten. This CDR3 reads CASSPYRFPGTSYEQYF. The CDR3 DNA reads TGTGCCAGCAGCCCCTACCGTTTTCCGGGAACAAGCTACGAGCAGTACTTC. J is TRBJ2-7 and V is TRBV7-8; perhaps TRBD2 as D (5 bases). V gave up 5 bases and J gave up 3 bases, with 23 bases separating them. This CDR3 spans 17 amino acids. Per the germline V gene, CDR1 is SGHVS and CDR2 is FQNEAQ.

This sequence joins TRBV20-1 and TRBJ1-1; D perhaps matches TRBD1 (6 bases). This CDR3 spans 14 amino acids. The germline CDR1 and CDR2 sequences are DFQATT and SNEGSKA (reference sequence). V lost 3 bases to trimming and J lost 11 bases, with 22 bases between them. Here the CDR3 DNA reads TGCAGTGCTAGGTCTGATCTACAGGGAAATCGGGCTTTCTTT. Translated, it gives CSARSDLQGNRAFF.

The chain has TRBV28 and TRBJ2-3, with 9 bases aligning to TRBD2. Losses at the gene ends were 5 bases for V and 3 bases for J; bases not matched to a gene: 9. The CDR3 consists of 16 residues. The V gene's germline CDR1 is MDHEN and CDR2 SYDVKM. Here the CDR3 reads CASSPRASGETDTQYF. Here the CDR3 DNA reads TGTGCCAGCAGTCCGAGGGCTAGCGGGGAGACAGATACGCAGTATTTT.

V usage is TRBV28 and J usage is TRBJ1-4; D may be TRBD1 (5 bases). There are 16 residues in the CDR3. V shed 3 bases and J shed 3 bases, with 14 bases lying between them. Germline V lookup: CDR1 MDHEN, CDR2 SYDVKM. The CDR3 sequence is CASSLFEGNSNEKLFF. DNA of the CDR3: TGTGCCAGCAGTTTGTTCGAGGGGAACTCTAATGAAAAACTGTTTTTT.

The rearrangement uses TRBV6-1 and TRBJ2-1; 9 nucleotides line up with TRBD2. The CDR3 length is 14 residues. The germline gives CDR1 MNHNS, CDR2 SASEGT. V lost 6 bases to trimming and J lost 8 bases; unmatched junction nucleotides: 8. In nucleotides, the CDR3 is TGTGCCAGCAGCTTGGGACTAGCAGCGGATGAGCAGTTCTTC. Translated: CASSLGLAADEQFF.

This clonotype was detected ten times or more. CDR3 sequence (DNA): TGTGCCAGCAGTTTGGGCTTCGGGGGTAAAAACATTCAGTACTTC. Residues: CASSLGFGGKNIQYF. V usage is TRBV7-2 and J usage is TRBJ2-4, with D perhaps matching TRBD2 (6 bases). Germline lookup yields CDR1 SGHTA and CDR2 FQGNSA. The germline V and J ends were trimmed by 6 bases and 4 bases, with 16 bases remaining between them. The CDR3 is made up of 15 amino acids.

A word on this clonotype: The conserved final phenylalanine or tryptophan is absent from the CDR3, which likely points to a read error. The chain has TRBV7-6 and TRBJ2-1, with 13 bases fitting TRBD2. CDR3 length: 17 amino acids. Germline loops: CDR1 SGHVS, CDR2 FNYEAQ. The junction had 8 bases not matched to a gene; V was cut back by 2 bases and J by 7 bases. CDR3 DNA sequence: TGTGCCAGCAGCTTACCTGGACTAGCGGGGGCCGGGAATGAGCAGTTCTTA. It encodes CASSLPGLAGAGNEQFL.

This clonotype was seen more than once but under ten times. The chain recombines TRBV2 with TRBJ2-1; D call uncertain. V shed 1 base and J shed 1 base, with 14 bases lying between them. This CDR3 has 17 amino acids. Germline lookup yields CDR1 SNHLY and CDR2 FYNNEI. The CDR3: CASSEVRSFGSYNEQFF. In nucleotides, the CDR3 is TGTGCCAGCAGTGAAGTCCGGTCCTTCGGTTCCTACAATGAGCAGTTCTTC.

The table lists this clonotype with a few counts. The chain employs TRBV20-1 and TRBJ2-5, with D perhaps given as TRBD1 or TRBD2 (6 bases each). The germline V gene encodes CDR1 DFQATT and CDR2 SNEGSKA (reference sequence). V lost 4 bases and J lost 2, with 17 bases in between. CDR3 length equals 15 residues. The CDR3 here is CSANGGPGLQETQYF. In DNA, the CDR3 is TGCAGTGCTAATGGGGGGCCGGGACTGCAAGAGACCCAGTACTTC.

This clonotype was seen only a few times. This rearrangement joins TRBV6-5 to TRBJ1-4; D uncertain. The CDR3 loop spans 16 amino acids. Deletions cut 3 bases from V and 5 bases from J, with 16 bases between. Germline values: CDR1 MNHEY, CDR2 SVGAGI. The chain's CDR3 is CASSYHPAKPNEKLFF. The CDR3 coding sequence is TGTGCCAGCAGTTATCACCCAGCGAAACCAAATGAAAAACTGTTTTTT.

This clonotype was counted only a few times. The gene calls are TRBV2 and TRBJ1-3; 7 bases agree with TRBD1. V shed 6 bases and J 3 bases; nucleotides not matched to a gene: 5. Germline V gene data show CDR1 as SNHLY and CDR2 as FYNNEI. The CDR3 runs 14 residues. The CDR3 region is CASRETGLGNTIYF. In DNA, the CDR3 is TGTGCCAGCAGAGAGACAGGGCTTGGAAACACCATATATTTT.

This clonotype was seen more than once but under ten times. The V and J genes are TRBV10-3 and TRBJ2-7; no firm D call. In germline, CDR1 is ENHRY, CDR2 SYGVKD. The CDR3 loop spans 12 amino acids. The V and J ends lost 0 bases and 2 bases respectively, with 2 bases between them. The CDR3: CAISESPYEQYF. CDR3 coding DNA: TGTGCCATCAGTGAGTCCCCCTACGAGCAGTACTTC.

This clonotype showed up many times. CDR3 nucleotide sequence: TGTGCCAGCAGCTTCAGCCGGGACAGGGCCCACGAGCAGTACTTC. As protein: CASSFSRDRAHEQYF. V usage is TRBV7-2 and J usage is TRBJ2-7; TRBD1 aligns across 9 bases. The CDR3 runs 15 residues. Germline V gives CDR1 SGHTA, CDR2 FQGNSA. The trim removed 3 bases at V and 5 bases at J, leaving 8 bases unmatched.

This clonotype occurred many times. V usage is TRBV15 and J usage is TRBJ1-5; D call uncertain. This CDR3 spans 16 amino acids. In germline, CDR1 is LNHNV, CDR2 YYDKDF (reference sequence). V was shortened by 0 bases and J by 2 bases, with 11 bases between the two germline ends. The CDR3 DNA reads TGTGCCACCAGCAGAGATTTTTCTGGGGGCAATCAGCCCCAGCATTTT. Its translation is CATSRDFSGGNQPQHF.

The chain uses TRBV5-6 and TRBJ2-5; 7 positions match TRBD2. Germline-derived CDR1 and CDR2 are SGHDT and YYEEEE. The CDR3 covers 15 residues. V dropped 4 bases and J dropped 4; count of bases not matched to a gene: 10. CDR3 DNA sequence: TGTGCCAGCAGCGTGGGGGGAGGGGCCAGAGAGACCCAGTACTTC. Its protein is CASSVGGGARETQYF.

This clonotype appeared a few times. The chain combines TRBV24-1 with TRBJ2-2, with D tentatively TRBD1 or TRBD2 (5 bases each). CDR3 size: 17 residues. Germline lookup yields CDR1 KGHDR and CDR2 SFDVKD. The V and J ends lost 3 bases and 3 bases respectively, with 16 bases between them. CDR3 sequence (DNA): TGTGCCACCAGTGATACCCGCCCGGGGACCTACACCGGGGAGCTGTTTTTT. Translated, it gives CATSDTRPGTYTGELFF.